This TCR beta chain was sequenced for a study of cytomegalovirus exposure and HLA in healthy donors. In the study overall: Genotyping of 400 or so donors showed that over 65% belonged to the Caucasian-associated ancestry cluster. General observations from the study: In a later analysis, TCR association rates varied by HLA locus: DRB1 most, HLA-C fewest.

The V segment lost 4 bases and the J segment 0 bases; nucleotides outside the gene matches: 7. The CDR3 is 15 amino acids. Germline V CDR1 and CDR2: SQVTM, ANQGSEA. A word on this clone: Its antigen is undetermined.

PCR employed 60 Vbeta and 13 Jbeta primers. Assay used: immunoSEQ multiplex PCR; TCRdb lists only in-frame clones, some missing. The data contain approximately 130,000 clones, around 83% of them singletons. The sequenced sample was PBMCs. This chain uses TRBV29-1 with TRBJ2-5, with 8 bases lining up with TRBD2. This clonotype was sampled from a woman aged 25 to 39 in good health and CMV-seropositive. The CDR3 coding sequence is TGCAGCGTTGCGCCTAGCGGGTACTACCAAGAGACCCAGTACTTC. This translates into CSVAPSGYYQETQYF. Variable domain in full (rest from reference TRBV29-1 and TRBJ2-5): SAVISQKPSRDICQRGTSLTIQCQVDSQVTMMFWYRQQPGQSLTLIATANQGSEATYESGFVIDKFPISRPNLTFSTLTVSNMSPEDSSIYLCSVAPSGYYQETQYFGPGTRLLVL.